The 13 T cell receptor beta chains listed next were all sequenced from one sample in a study of spatial heterogeneity in lung cancer. Regarding time point: sample taken at primary tumor resection. Material for sequencing was whole RNA from tumor, nontumor lung or frozen PBMC, left unsorted. One entry per CDR3 protein results from TCRdb running MiXCR on the 5' RACE reads. The data hold over 75,000 distinct CDR3 sequences, with approximately 20% observed a single time. Specimen: PBMCs, collected at surgery. The source of these receptors is a male donor with early-stage non-small cell lung cancer.

The genes are TRBV14 and TRBJ1-6; D possibly corresponds to TRBD1 (6 bases). CDR3 length equals 17 residues. V lost 6 bases and J lost 0, with 15 bases in between. Germline V gene data show CDR1 as SGHDN and CDR2 as FVKESK. The CDR3 protein is CASSQRQASSYNSPLHF. CDR3 DNA sequence: TGTGCCAGCAGTCAACGACAGGCGAGCTCCTATAATTCACCCCTCCACTTT.

V and J are TRBV28 and TRBJ1-4; weak D call: TRBD1 (6 bases). V was cut by 6 bases and J by 6 bases, with 14 bases left in between. The CDR3 consists of 14 residues. CDR1 and CDR2 (germline): MDHEN, SYDVKM. CDR3 nucleotide sequence: TGTGCCAGCAGATGGGGAGGGGGAGATGAAAAACTGTTTTTT. The encoded protein is CASRWGGGDEKLFF.

This clonotype has a handful of counts. The V call is TRBV7-9, the J call TRBJ2-5, with a possible D match to TRBD1 (7 bases). This CDR3 region has 15 residues. Trimming cost V 5 bases and J 2 bases, with 15 bases left between them. Germline CDR1 and CDR2: SEHNR and FQNEAQ (reference sequence). Here the CDR3 reads CASSGGTAFQETQYF. The CDR3 DNA follows: TGTGCCAGCAGCGGAGGGACAGCTTTTCAAGAGACCCAGTACTTC.

Only a few counts were recorded for this clonotype. The chain recombines TRBV12-3 or TRBV12-4 with TRBJ2-2; D is uncertain. The CDR3 has 15 amino acids. The V end lost 2 bases, the J end lost 7 bases, and 14 bases lay between the germline ends. The chain's CDR3 is CASSLYPLNGGELFF. CDR3 nucleotide sequence: TGTGCCAGCAGTTTATACCCCCTTAACGGCGGGGAGCTGTTTTTT.

The V call is TRBV6-5, the J call TRBJ2-7; perhaps TRBD1 as D (5 bases). The V end lost 3 bases, the J end lost 0 bases, and 12 bases lay between the germline ends. Germline CDR1 and CDR2: MNHEY and SVGAGI. The CDR3 is 15 amino acids. In DNA, the CDR3 is TGTGCCAGCAGTTATAGTAGAGACAGCTCCTACGAGCAGTACTTC. It is translated as CASSYSRDSSYEQYF.

This rearrangement joins TRBV6-5 to TRBJ2-3, with 8 bases fitting TRBD2. The CDR3 is 13 amino acids. V gave up 10 bases and J gave up 5 bases; unmatched junction bases: 8. The germline V gene has CDR1 MNHEY and CDR2 SVGAGI. The CDR3: CATGREVLDTQYF. CDR3 nucleotide sequence: TGTGCCACGGGGCGGGAGGTGTTAGATACGCAGTATTTT.

In this sample, this clonotype turned up a few times. The gene calls are TRBV5-1 and TRBJ2-7; D might be TRBD2 (5 bases). The CDR3 covers 14 residues. Germline V gene data show CDR1 as SGHRS and CDR2 as YFSETQ. Trimming removed 5 bases at V and 3 bases at J, with 15 bases between. The CDR3 loop reads CASRLGVTVYEQYF. DNA of the CDR3: TGCGCCAGCAGGCTGGGAGTGACGGTCTACGAGCAGTACTTC. The complete variable domain, with remaining parts taken from reference TRBV5-1 and TRBJ2-7, reads KAGVTQTPRYLIKTRGQQVTLSCSPISGHRSVSWYQQTPGQGLQFLFEYFSETQRNKGNFPGRFSGRQFSNSRSEMNVSTLELGDSALYLCASRLGVTVYEQYFGPGTRLTVT.

The V call is TRBV4-1, the J call TRBJ1-1, with D possibly matching TRBD1 (6 bases). V lost 0 bases and J 10 bases, leaving 18 bases between the germline ends. The CDR3 contains 15 residues. Germline V gene sequence: CDR1 MGHRA, CDR2 YSYEKL. The DNA of the CDR3 is TGCGCCAGCAGCCAAGATAATCGGGGCGTCAGGGGAGCTTTCTTT. It specifies CASSQDNRGVRGAFF.

Turning to this clonotype: The junction and the germline gene differ at one end; a read error may be behind it. The CDR3 spells CASSFEGFTGEPFF. CDR3 nucleotide sequence: TGTGCCAGCAGTTTTGAGGGGTTCACCGGGGAGCCGTTTTTT. The rearrangement uses TRBV28 and TRBJ2-2; the D gene could be TRBD1 or TRBD2 (5 bases each). Germline CDR1 is MDHEN and CDR2 is SYDVKM. This CDR3 is built from 14 residues.

This clonotype came up a few times. The chain combines TRBV11-2 with TRBJ2-2; no clear D gene. The germline V and J ends were trimmed by 5 bases and 4 bases, with 14 bases remaining between them. Looked up from germline, CDR1 is SGHAT and CDR2 is FQNNGV. This CDR3 contains 15 residues. The CDR3 loop reads CASSQGAPGTGELFF. The DNA for the CDR3 is TGTGCCAGCAGCCAAGGTGCCCCGGGCACCGGGGAGCTGTTTTTT. The variable domain in full, with the rest retrieved from reference TRBV11-2 and TRBJ2-2, is EAGVAQSPRYKIIEKRQSVAFWCNPISGHATLYWYQQILGQGPKLLIQFQNNGVVDDSQLPKDRFSAERLKGVDSTLKIQPAKLEDSAVYLCASSQGAPGTGELFFGEGSRLTVL.

This clonotype was seen ten or more times. The V and J genes are TRBV24-1 and TRBJ1-5; D uncertain. V lost 5 bases to trimming and J lost 5 bases, with 9 bases between them. The CDR3 length is 13 residues. The germline gives CDR1 KGHDR, CDR2 SFDVKD. The CDR3 sequence: CATSVDGYQPQHF. Written as DNA, the CDR3 is TGTGCCACCAGTGTGGACGGCTATCAGCCCCAGCATTTT.

This clonotype was recorded a few times. The rearrangement links TRBV30 to TRBJ2-2, with no clear D. The V end was cut by 5 bases, the J end by 5 bases, with 12 bases between. The CDR3 consists of 13 residues. CDR1 and CDR2 from the germline V gene are GTSNPN and SVGIG (reference sequence). The CDR3 bases are TGTGCCTGGCAGGATGGGTATACCGGGGAGCTGTTTTTT. Its translation: CAWQDGYTGELFF.

The chain combines TRBV20-1 with TRBJ2-7; D remains unclear. The V gene lost 2 bases and the J gene lost 0 bases, with 8 bases spanning the gap. CDR1 and CDR2 from the germline V gene are DFQATT and SNEGSKA (reference sequence). This CDR3 is built from 13 residues. CDR3 nucleotides: TGCAGTGCTAGATTTGGCAGCTCCTACGAGCAGTACTTC. Translation gives CSARFGSSYEQYF.